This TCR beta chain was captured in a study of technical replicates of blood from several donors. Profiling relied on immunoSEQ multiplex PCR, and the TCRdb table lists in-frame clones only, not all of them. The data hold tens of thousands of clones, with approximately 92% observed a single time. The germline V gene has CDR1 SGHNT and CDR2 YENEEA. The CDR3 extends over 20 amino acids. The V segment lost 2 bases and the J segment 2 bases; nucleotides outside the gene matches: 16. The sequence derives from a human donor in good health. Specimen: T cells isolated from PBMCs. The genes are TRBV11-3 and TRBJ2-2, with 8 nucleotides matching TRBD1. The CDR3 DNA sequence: TGTGCCAGCAGCTTAACGGCTTGGATTATACAGGGGGGTAACACCGGGGAGCTGTTTTTT. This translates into CASSLTAWIIQGGNTGELFF.